What follows are 30 T cell receptor beta chains derived from one specimen sequenced in a study of blood T cell repertoires in COVID-19. Here immunoSEQ multiplex PCR was the method, and the copy in TCRdb shows in-frame clones only, minus some. The sample consists of about 100,000 clones, roughly 85% of them appearing once. Sequencing used peripheral blood. The receptors here all came from a woman aged 70-85 years with active or convalescent COVID-19.

This chain connects TRBV7-9 to TRBJ1-5, with D tentatively TRBD1 (6 bases). Germline V gene sequence: CDR1 SEHNR, CDR2 FQNEAQ (reference sequence). The V end was cut by 5 bases, the J end by 3 bases, with 11 bases between. The CDR3 has 14 residues. CDR3 nucleotides: TGTGCCAGCAGCAAGACAGGTGACAATCAGCCCCAGCATTTT. Amino acids: CASSKTGDNQPQHF.

V is TRBV27 and J is TRBJ1-4; D remains unclear. The V end was cut by 6 bases, the J end by 10 bases, with 12 bases between. This CDR3 region has 12 residues. Germline assignment: CDR1 MNHEY and CDR2 SMNVEV (reference sequence). The CDR3 DNA reads as TGTGCCAGCAGCCCTAATAAGCGAAAACTGTTTTTT. Protein: CASSPNKRKLFF.

The chain uses TRBV28 and TRBJ1-1, with 7 bases matching TRBD1. J gave up 11 bases and V 4 bases, and 13 bases lay outside the gene matches. The germline V gene encodes CDR1 MDHEN and CDR2 SYDVKM. This CDR3 comprises 14 residues. CDR3 sequence reads: CASSSPGEGAVAFF. The CDR3 nucleotides read TGTGCCAGCAGTTCCCCAGGAGAGGGGGCAGTCGCTTTCTTT. Filled out from reference TRBV28 and TRBJ1-1, the complete variable domain reads DVKVTQSSRYLVKRTGEKVFLECVQDMDHENMFWYRQDPGLGLRLIYFSYDVKMKEKGDIPEGYSVSREKKERFSLILESASTNQTSMYLCASSSPGEGAVAFFGQGTRLTVV.

The chain has TRBV25-1 and TRBJ2-3; 8 nucleotides agree with TRBD2. Germline V gene sequence: CDR1 MGHDK, CDR2 SYGVNS. Unmatched junction bases numbered 15, after V lost 4 bases and J lost 6 bases. The CDR3 sequence is 17 residues long. The CDR3 loop reads CASSAHRTGREGDTQYF. CDR3 nucleotide sequence: TGTGCCAGCAGTGCCCACCGTACTGGTCGGGAGGGGGATACGCAGTATTTT.

The V gene is TRBV5-6, the J gene TRBJ2-1; 11 nucleotides line up with TRBD1. CDR1 and CDR2 from the germline V gene are SGHDT and YYEEEE. The CDR3 totals 13 residues. The junction had 5 bases not matched to a gene; V was cut back by 7 bases and J by 8 bases. The CDR3 region has the DNA TGTGCCAGCTGGACAGGGGGCCTCTATGAGCAGTTCTTC. It specifies CASWTGGLYEQFF. Full variable domain (missing parts from reference TRBV5-6 and TRBJ2-1): DAGVTQSPTHLIKTRGQQVTLRCSPKSGHDTVSWYQQALGQGPQFIFQYYEEEERQRGNFPDRFSGHQFPNYSSELNVNALLLGDSALYLCASWTGGLYEQFFGPGTRLTVL.

This clone was counted a few times. The chain carries TRBV10-3 and TRBJ2-3; 7 nucleotides match TRBD2. Germline values: CDR1 ENHRY, CDR2 SYGVKD. CDR3 length: 15 residues. With V trimmed by 4 bases and J by 2 bases, 6 bases remained unmatched. CDR3 nucleotides: TGTGCCATCAGTGGGGCTAGCGGCCTCACAGATACGCAGTATTTT. Translating it yields CAISGASGLTDTQYF.

The chain recombines TRBV28 with TRBJ1-3; D call uncertain. Germline-derived CDR1 and CDR2 are MDHEN and SYDVKM. The length of the CDR3 is 14 residues. V was shortened by 6 bases and J by 1 base, with 10 bases between the two germline ends. The CDR3 here is CASSPVGSGNTIYF. CDR3 nucleotide sequence: TGTGCCAGCAGCCCCGTCGGGTCTGGAAACACCATATATTTT.

V is TRBV19 and J is TRBJ2-6, with unresolved D. The CDR3 extends over 18 amino acids. The germline gives CDR1 LNHDA, CDR2 SQIVND (reference sequence). V was shortened by 4 bases and J by 1 base, with 17 bases between the two germline ends. In nucleotides, the CDR3 is TGTGCCAGTAGTAGACTCCCGGTGACTTCGTCTGGGGCCAACGTCCTGACTTTC. It yields the protein CASSRLPVTSSGANVLTF.

The genes are TRBV14 and TRBJ1-6, with D unclear. The germline gives CDR1 SGHDN, CDR2 FVKESK. The CDR3 length is 15 residues. Trimming shortened V by 1 base and J by 1 base, and 5 bases separated the two germline ends. The CDR3 nucleotides read TGTGCCAGCAGCCAAGCGGGATCCTATAATTCACCCCTCCACTTT. Translated, it gives CASSQAGSYNSPLHF.

Turning to this clone: One end of the junction fails to match germline, which may point to a read error. This sequence joins TRBV24-1 and TRBJ2-3, with TRBD2 matching 7 bases. Germline V gene data show CDR1 as KGHDR and CDR2 as SFDVKD. There are 15 residues in the CDR3. CDR3: CATNDFSGGTDTQYF. CDR3 bases: TGTGCCACCAATGATTTCAGCGGGGGCACAGATACGCAGTATTTT.

The chain is built from TRBV3-1 (or the pseudogene TRBV3-2) and TRBJ1-6; D perhaps matches TRBD1 (5 bases). The germline V gene has CDR1 LGHDT and CDR2 YNNKEL (reference sequence). V was pared by 0 bases and J by 6 bases, with 9 bases between. The CDR3 has 15 amino acids. CDR3 amino acids: CASSQDPRANSPLHF. The CDR3 DNA reads TGTGCCAGCAGCCAAGATCCCAGGGCTAATTCACCCCTCCACTTT.

This clone was detected once. The gene calls are TRBV28 and TRBJ2-3, with a weak D call TRBD1 (7 bases). This CDR3 has 16 amino acids. The V end was cut by 6 bases, the J end by 9 bases, with 25 bases between. Per germline, CDR1 MDHEN and CDR2 SYDVKM. CDR3 DNA sequence: TGTGCCAGCAGGTTTGAGGGGGCGGGTTCGGCGGGAACGCAGTATTTT. This encodes CASRFEGAGSAGTQYF.

The V call is TRBV5-4, the J call TRBJ2-7; TRBD2 might be the D (6 bases). The CDR3 totals 14 residues. CDR1 SGHNT and CDR2 YYREEE come from the germline V gene (reference sequence). V lost 4 bases to trimming and J lost 2 bases, with 13 bases between them. The CDR3 DNA reads as TGTGCCAGCAGCCCTGCGGGATGGACCTACGAGCAGTACTTC. This gives the protein CASSPAGWTYEQYF.

J is TRBJ2-1 and V is TRBV7-9, with unresolved D. V dropped 1 base and J dropped 4 bases, with 8 bases sitting between them. The V gene's germline CDR1 is SEHNR and CDR2 FQNEAQ (reference sequence). This CDR3 has 14 amino acids. This CDR3 is CASSLVQRYNEQFF. The DNA for the CDR3 is TGTGCCAGCAGCTTAGTTCAGAGGTACAATGAGCAGTTCTTC.

The genes are TRBV5-5 and TRBJ1-1; perhaps TRBD1 as D (5 bases). The CDR3 runs to 16 residues. Germline CDR1 and CDR2: SGHKS and YYEKEE (reference sequence). V was shortened by 1 base and J by 3 bases, with 16 bases between the two germline ends. The CDR3 sequence: CASSLSQGKQYTEAFF. The CDR3 nucleotides read TGTGCCAGCAGCTTGTCGCAGGGCAAACAGTACACTGAAGCTTTCTTT.

The chain combines TRBV2 with TRBJ2-1; D is ambiguous. Deletions cut 6 bases from V and 0 bases from J, with 12 bases between. Germline CDR1 reads SNHLY; CDR2 reads FYNNEI. The CDR3 extends over 15 amino acids. CDR3 sequence: CASSLSASSYNEQFF. CDR3 sequence (DNA): TGTGCCAGCAGCCTCTCCGCGAGCTCCTACAATGAGCAGTTCTTC.

The chain is built from TRBV29-1 and TRBJ2-7; D might be TRBD1 (5 bases). Germline V gene data show CDR1 as SQVTM and CDR2 as ANQGSEA. This CDR3 comprises 12 residues. V lost 3 bases and J 2 bases, leaving 8 bases between the germline ends. In DNA, the CDR3 is TGCAGCGTTGATGACAGCGCCTACGAGCAGTACTTC. It translates to CSVDDSAYEQYF.

The CDR3 is CASSYGDRTTTPLHF. CDR3 coding DNA: TGTGCCAGCAGTTACGGGGACAGGACTACGACACCCCTCCACTTT. The V gene is TRBV6-2 or TRBV6-3, the J gene TRBJ1-6; 8 bases align to TRBD1. Germline loops: CDR1 MNHEY, CDR2 SVGEGT. V gave up 2 bases and J gave up 11 bases; unmatched junction bases: 8. The CDR3 has 15 amino acids.

This clone is a singleton in its sample. This chain links TRBV4-3 with TRBJ1-6; 8 bases are shared with TRBD1. Unmatched junction bases numbered 10, after V lost 4 bases and J lost 8 bases. Per the germline V gene, CDR1 is LGHNA and CDR2 is YSLEER. The CDR3 consists of 16 residues. This CDR3 reads CASSRSGRGLDSPLHF. CDR3 DNA: TGCGCCAGCAGCCGTTCGGGCAGGGGGCTTGATTCACCCCTCCACTTT.

The CDR3 sequence is CASKAGRDNNEQFF. The DNA for the CDR3 is TGTGCCAGCAAGGCGGGACGGGATAACAATGAGCAGTTCTTC. The rearrangement links TRBV2 to TRBJ2-1; maybe TRBD2 (6 bases). Germline V gene lookup returns CDR1 SNHLY and CDR2 FYNNEI. The CDR3 has 14 amino acids. The V end was cut by 7 bases, the J end by 5 bases, with 15 bases between.

The chain uses TRBV9 and TRBJ2-2; 8 positions agree with TRBD1. CDR1 is SGDLS and CDR2 is YYNGEE in the germline V gene. The CDR3 loop spans 16 amino acids. Trimming removed 5 bases from V and 4 bases from J; junction bases left unmatched: 10. The CDR3 here is CASRSAGTGITGELFF. CDR3 nucleotide sequence: TGTGCCAGCAGATCTGCTGGGACAGGTATCACCGGGGAGCTGTTTTTT.

DNA for the CDR3: TGTGCCAGCAGCGTAGAGCCCAGGTGGGGGCGCCCATACGAGCAGTACTTC. Amino acids: CASSVEPRWGRPYEQYF. V usage is TRBV9 and J usage is TRBJ2-7; TRBD1 is a possible D gene (6 bases). Trimming shortened V by 0 bases and J by 4 bases, and 20 bases separated the two germline ends. This CDR3 has 17 residues. Germline V lookup: CDR1 SGDLS, CDR2 YYNGEE. The variable domain in full, with the rest retrieved from reference TRBV9 and TRBJ2-7, is DSGVTQTPKHLITATGQRVTLRCSPRSGDLSVYWYQQSLDQGLQFLIQYYNGEERAKGNILERFSAQQFPDLHSELNLSSLELGDSALYFCASSVEPRWGRPYEQYFGPGTRLTVT.

This clone was seen once. The V and J genes are TRBV6-5 and TRBJ2-4; TRBD2 is a possible D gene (5 bases). V was trimmed by 6 bases and J by 0 bases, leaving 9 bases between them. The V gene's germline CDR1 is MNHEY and CDR2 SVGAGI. This CDR3 has 14 amino acids. CDR3 bases: TGTGCCAGCAGCAACGGGATAGCCAAAAACATTCAGTACTTC. It translates to CASSNGIAKNIQYF.

This chain links TRBV11-2 with TRBJ2-2; maybe TRBD2 (6 bases). The CDR3 consists of 16 residues. V lost 6 bases and J 6 bases, leaving 20 bases between the germline ends. Germline-derived CDR1 and CDR2 are SGHAT and FQNNGV. The CDR3 is CASRSNRPAGPGELFF. The CDR3 DNA reads as TGTGCCAGCAGGTCTAATCGGCCCGCGGGGCCCGGGGAGCTGTTTTTT.

The J gene is TRBJ2-6, the V gene TRBV9; possible D gene TRBD1, 5 bases. The CDR3 runs to 15 residues. Germline CDR1 and CDR2: SGDLS and YYNGEE. V was cut by 2 bases and J by 3 bases, with 9 bases left in between. The CDR3: CASSVQGGGANVLTF. DNA for the CDR3: TGTGCCAGCAGCGTCCAGGGCGGTGGGGCCAACGTCCTGACTTTC.

The rearrangement joins TRBV6-2 or TRBV6-3 to TRBJ2-3; perhaps TRBD1 as D (5 bases). Germline-derived CDR1 and CDR2 are MNHEY and SVGEGT. Trimming removed 5 bases at V and 2 bases at J, with 11 bases between. This CDR3 is built from 14 residues. The CDR3 reads CASSGRTLTDTQYF. DNA of the CDR3: TGTGCCAGCAGTGGCAGGACACTCACAGATACGCAGTATTTT.

This clone was observed once. The chain combines TRBV6-5 with TRBJ2-7; TRBD1 might be the D (5 bases). Looked up from germline, CDR1 is MNHEY and CDR2 is SVGAGI. Trimming took 8 bases from V and 3 from J, leaving 8 bases between them. This CDR3 comprises 11 residues. In DNA, the CDR3 is TGTGCCAGCGCACAGGACTACGAGCAGTACTTC. Encoded protein: CASAQDYEQYF.

This chain uses TRBV10-3 with TRBJ1-5, with 7 bases matching TRBD1. The germline V gene has CDR1 ENHRY and CDR2 SYGVKD. The ends lost 5 bases at V and 4 bases at J; junction bases unmatched: 8. The CDR3 contains 15 residues. In nucleotides, the CDR3 is TGTGCCATCAGTACCCGCGGGACAGAGAATCAGCCCCAGCATTTT. It specifies CAISTRGTENQPQHF.

The chain has TRBV28 and TRBJ1-5, with unresolved D. Germline V gene sequence: CDR1 MDHEN, CDR2 SYDVKM. V was trimmed by 6 bases and J by 7 bases, leaving 19 bases between them. The CDR3 runs to 15 residues. CDR3 in amino acids: CASSPPMEGRQPQHF. CDR3 coding DNA: TGTGCCAGCAGCCCACCCATGGAGGGTCGCCAGCCCCAGCATTTT.

The chain recombines TRBV5-4 with TRBJ1-2; 9 bases line up with TRBD1. CDR1 and CDR2 from the germline V gene are SGHNT and YYREEE (reference sequence). CDR3 length equals 14 residues. V trimming: 4 bases; J trimming: 3 bases; junction bases outside the gene matches: 4. The CDR3 nucleotides are TGTGCCAGCAGCCTAAGGACAGGGGACTATGGCTACACCTTC. Translation: CASSLRTGDYGYTF.